This is a list of T cell receptor beta chains from one sample in a study of CD8 T cells in Susac syndrome. TCRdb independently ran MiXCR on the immunoSEQ multiplex PCR reads; one entry per CDR3 protein. The sample shows fewer than 70,000 distinct CDR3 sequences, 85% to 95% of them seen only once. Sequencing used CD8+ T cells from PBMCs. The receptor set was obtained from a human donor in good health. CDR3s include the opening cysteine and the closing phenylalanine or tryptophan. D genes are given only for firm matches. Size tells how often a clone was seen (once, few, many) or the class of an expanded clone, and some rows leave it out.

size	J	V	D	CDR3	DNA
.	TRBJ1-1	TRBV3-1	.	CASSQDLMNTEAFF	TGTGCCAGCAGCCAAGATTTGATGAACACTGAAGCTTTCTTT
.	TRBJ1-2	TRBV6-5	.	CASSYSGTNYGYTF	TGTGCCAGCAGTTACTCGGGAACTAACTATGGCTACACCTTC
.	TRBJ1-1	TRBV27	.	CASRGERLNTEAFF	TGTGCCAGCAGGGGGGAACGGTTGAACACTGAAGCTTTCTTT
.	TRBJ2-1	TRBV9	.	CASSLWGGPLNEQFF	TGTGCCAGCAGCCTCTGGGGGGGGCCTTTGAATGAGCAGTTCTTC
.	TRBJ2-1	TRBV5-6	.	CASSLEQNEQFF	TGTGCCAGCAGCTTGGAACAGAATGAGCAGTTCTTC
.	TRBJ2-7	TRBV28	.	CASSVSAGTLSYEQYF	TGTGCCAGCAGTGTATCCGCCGGGACACTGTCCTACGAGCAGTACTTC
.	TRBJ2-7	TRBV3-1	TRBD2	CASSQESLAGDGEQYF	TGTGCCAGCAGCCAAGAGAGCCTAGCGGGGGATGGTGAGCAGTACTTC
.	TRBJ2-5	TRBV18	.	CASSPGQSLQETQYF	TGTGCCAGCTCACCGGGACAAAGTTTACAAGAGACCCAGTACTTC
once	TRBJ1-1	TRBV29-1	.	CSVATGTENTEAFF	TGCAGCGTTGCCACCGGGACGGAGAACACTGAAGCTTTCTTT
.	TRBJ1-6	TRBV23-1	.	CASSQSNRSSYNSPLHF	TGCGCCAGCAGTCAATCGAACAGGAGCTCCTATAATTCACCCCTCCACTTT
.	TRBJ2-2	TRBV10-3	.	CAISAPAEGGITGELFF	TGTGCCATCAGTGCCCCAGCCGAGGGGGGCATCACCGGGGAGCTGTTTTTT
.	TRBJ1-1	TRBV6-4	TRBD1	CASREDRATEAFF	TGTGCCAGCAGGGAGGACAGGGCTACTGAAGCTTTCTTT
.	TRBJ1-1	TRBV7-3	.	CASSLNPMNTEAFF	TGTGCCAGCAGCCTAAACCCGATGAACACTGAAGCTTTCTTT
.	TRBJ1-2	TRBV9	.	CASSVGGVGYTF	TGTGCCAGCAGCGTAGGAGGGGTTGGCTACACCTTC
.	TRBJ2-3	TRBV6-5	TRBD2	CASSYSGSGGVADTQYF	TGTGCCAGCAGTTACTCGGGGAGCGGGGGGGTCGCAGATACGCAGTATTTT
once	TRBJ1-1	TRBV7-9	.	CASSFHGRGNTEAFF	TGTGCCAGCAGCTTCCATGGTCGGGGGAACACTGAAGCTTTCTTT
.	TRBJ2-5	TRBV7-9	TRBD1	CASSGTGTVVETQYF	TGTGCCAGCAGTGGTACCGGGACAGTCGTGGAGACCCAGTACTTC
.	TRBJ1-5	TRBV2	.	CASSEPPGESNQPQHF	TGTGCCAGCAGTGAACCTCCAGGGGAGAGCAATCAGCCCCAGCATTTT
.	TRBJ1-1	TRBV7-9	TRBD1	CASRPGQGEAFF	TGTGCCAGCAGGCCGGGACAGGGGGAAGCTTTCTTT
.	TRBJ2-2	TRBV27	TRBD2	CASSGLAGGLNTGELFF	TGTGCCAGCTCTGGACTAGCGGGGGGCTTAAACACCGGGGAGCTGTTTTTT
.	TRBJ1-1	TRBV5-1	.	CASSLAVDFNTEAFF	TGCGCCAGCAGCTTGGCGGTTGACTTCAACACTGAAGCTTTCTTT
.	TRBJ2-7	TRBV5-1	.	CASSFRDPVSYEQYF	TGCGCCAGCAGCTTCCGGGATCCGGTGTCCTACGAGCAGTACTTC